The following is a TCR beta chain sequence with its context. This sample was taken from a study of blood T cell repertoires in COVID-19. The overall study: There were acute and convalescent COVID-19 samples, and they came from the United States, Italy and Spain. Sample material is recorded as cDNA or gDNA derived from T cells, B-cell-depleted T cells, or PBMCs.

Under the authors' procedure: Counts of nucleated cells, estimated from reference gene primer amplification, were obtained. The data were produced by immunoSEQ multiplex PCR, yet TCRdb's version contains in-frame clones alone and is incomplete. V, J and clone size derive from that table, while D and trimming were established from the DNA sequence. The data hold 150,000 to 200,000 clones, with approximately 89% observed a single time. This receptor was identified in a woman aged 55-69 years with acute or convalescent COVID-19. Sequencing input: peripheral blood.

CDR3 sequence reads: CASSATGIYGYTF. The CDR3 region has the DNA TGTGCCAGCAGCGCAACAGGGATCTATGGCTACACCTTC. The rearrangement uses TRBV7-9 and TRBJ1-2; perhaps TRBD1 as D (6 bases). CDR3 length equals 13 residues. V was cut by 5 bases and J by 4 bases, with 11 bases left in between. The germline V gene has CDR1 SEHNR and CDR2 FQNEAQ (reference sequence).